Below are 16 T cell receptor beta chains sequenced from a single sample in a study of blood T cells in healthy people across ages. The second PCR ran about 6 to 12 cycles with a sample-barcoded 5' primer and J-beta primers. One entry per CDR3 protein, called by TCRdb with MiXCR from the 5' RACE reads. The sample has around 800,000 distinct CDR3 sequences; approximately 48% are singletons. The sample comprised blood. The receptors were gathered from a man aged 55 to 70 in good health.

This rearrangement joins TRBV7-2 to TRBJ2-7, with TRBD1 matching over 12 bases. Per germline, CDR1 SGHTA and CDR2 FQGNSA. The CDR3 runs 15 residues. The junction had 3 bases not matched to a gene; V was cut back by 5 bases and J by 1 base. The DNA for the CDR3 is TGTGCCAGCAGCCGGGACAGGGGGCGGTCCTACGAGCAGTACTTC. Encoded protein: CASSRDRGRSYEQYF. Looking up the rest from reference TRBV7-2 and TRBJ2-7 gives the full variable domain: GAGVSQSPSNKVTEKGKDVELRCDPISGHTALYWYRQSLGQGLEFLIYFQGNSAPDKSGLPSDRFSAERTGGSVSTLTIQRTQQEDSAVYLCASSRDRGRSYEQYFGPGTRLTVT.

The chain joins TRBV6-5 to TRBJ1-1; 9 nucleotides agree with TRBD1. The CDR3 loop spans 17 amino acids. Germline CDR1 MNHEY, CDR2 SVGAGI. V lost 0 bases to trimming and J lost 0 bases; unmatched junction nucleotides: 5. The CDR3 loop is CASSYSAGTGLNTEAFF. DNA for the CDR3: TGTGCCAGCAGTTACTCAGCCGGGACAGGGTTGAACACTGAAGCTTTCTTT.

The CDR3 sequence: CASSPPGNNEQFF. The DNA of the CDR3 is TGTGCCAGCAGCCCCCCGGGGAACAATGAGCAGTTCTTC. The V gene is TRBV7-2, the J gene TRBJ2-1; weak D call: TRBD2 (5 bases). The CDR3 runs 13 residues. Trimming took 5 bases from V and 5 from J, leaving 10 bases between them. Germline V gives CDR1 SGHTA, CDR2 FQGNSA.

The CDR3 bases are TGCAGCGTTGCCCGCTCACAGGGGGTTGATGGCTACACCTTC. It codes for CSVARSQGVDGYTF. This chain joins TRBV29-1 and TRBJ1-2; 8 bases are shared with TRBD1. V was clipped by 4 bases and J by 6 bases; unmatched bases: 10. The CDR3 loop spans 14 amino acids. CDR1 and CDR2 from the germline V gene are SQVTM and ANQGSEA.

V usage is TRBV11-2 and J usage is TRBJ2-7; either TRBD1 or TRBD2 may supply D (5 bases each). Germline lookup yields CDR1 SGHAT and CDR2 FQNNGV. The CDR3 consists of 14 residues. Deletions cut 4 bases from V and 3 bases from J, with 13 bases between. The CDR3, as DNA: TGTGCCAGCAGCTCGGGGCTTCTTAGCTACGAGCAGTACTTC. The encoded protein is CASSSGLLSYEQYF.

The gene calls are TRBV7-3 and TRBJ2-3; 7 bases are shared with TRBD1. The CDR3 extends over 15 amino acids. Trimming at V came to 6 bases and at J to 2 bases, leaving 8 bases not matched to a gene. CDR1 is SGHTA and CDR2 is FQGTGA in the germline V gene. CDR3 bases: TGTGCCAGCAGTCTTGGGACAGACAACACAGATACGCAGTATTTT. It specifies CASSLGTDNTDTQYF.

The chain uses TRBV4-3 and TRBJ1-2; D remains unclear. Trimming removed 0 bases from V and 7 bases from J, with 18 bases in between. CDR3 length: 16 amino acids. The germline V gene has CDR1 LGHNA and CDR2 YSLEER. The CDR3 DNA sequence: TGCGCCAGCAGCCAAGATGGTACCCCAATGGGAGGTGGCTACACCTTC. Translation: CASSQDGTPMGGGYTF.

The chain combines TRBV27 with TRBJ2-5; TRBD2 is a possible D gene (6 bases). Germline-derived CDR1 and CDR2 are MNHEY and SMNVEV (reference sequence). Trimming took 2 bases from V and 4 from J, leaving 17 bases between them. CDR3 length: 16 amino acids. CDR3 in amino acids: CASSLGRRRDGETQYF. As DNA, the CDR3 is TGTGCCAGCAGTTTAGGAAGGAGGAGGGATGGAGAGACCCAGTACTTC.

This rearrangement joins TRBV14 to TRBJ2-7, with 7 bases identical to TRBD1. V was pared by 4 bases and J by 6 bases, with 6 bases of the junction left unmatched. This CDR3 comprises 13 residues. CDR1 and CDR2 from the germline V gene are SGHDN and FVKESK. The DNA of the CDR3 is TGTGCCAGCAGCCTACGGGACAGCGTCGAGCAGTACTTC. Its translation is CASSLRDSVEQYF.

In this sample, this clonotype turned up a few times. V is TRBV6-1 and J is TRBJ2-4; 7 bases align to TRBD1. Germline lookup yields CDR1 MNHNS and CDR2 SASEGT. The CDR3 consists of 18 residues. The junction had 17 bases not matched to a gene; V was cut back by 6 bases and J by 3 bases. The CDR3 coding sequence is TGTGCCAGCAGACCCCAGACAGGGACCCAACGGAGCAAAAACATTCAGTACTTC. This sequence encodes CASRPQTGTQRSKNIQYF.

This clonotype was seen more than once but under ten times. In nucleotides, the CDR3 is TGTGCCAGCAGCAGGACTAGCGGGGGGACCACAGATACGCAGTATTTT. This gives the protein CASSRTSGGTTDTQYF. The chain links TRBV7-3 to TRBJ2-3, with TRBD2 matching 14 bases. CDR1 is SGHTA and CDR2 is FQGTGA in the germline V gene. This CDR3 has 16 amino acids. With 5 bases clipped from V and 2 bases from J, the junction kept 3 bases outside the gene matches.

This clonotype has just a few counts. CDR3 in DNA: TGTGCCAGCAGTAAGGGGCGCCGGGACATTCAGTACTTC. Protein sequence: CASSKGRRDIQYF. This chain joins TRBV6-2 or TRBV6-3 and TRBJ2-4; possible D gene TRBD1, 5 bases. V dropped 5 bases and J dropped 8 bases, with 13 bases sitting between them. The germline CDR1 and CDR2 sequences are MNHEY and SVGEGT. The CDR3 is 13 residues long.

This clonotype was found a few times. The rearrangement joins TRBV24-1 to TRBJ2-6; TRBD2 might be the D (5 bases). This CDR3 region has 16 residues. The germline V gene has CDR1 KGHDR and CDR2 SFDVKD. Trimming took 3 bases from V and 0 from J, leaving 8 bases between them. CDR3 coding DNA: TGTGCCACCAGTGATCGGGCGGGCTCTGGGGCCAACGTCCTGACTTTC. Translating gives CATSDRAGSGANVLTF.

The chain uses TRBV9 and TRBJ2-7; a possible D gene is TRBD1 (6 bases). CDR3 size: 15 residues. Germline CDR1 is SGDLS and CDR2 is YYNGEE. Trimming stripped 0 bases from V and 2 bases from J, with 12 bases between. The CDR3 DNA reads as TGTGCCAGCAGCGTAGAGGCAGGGGCCGCCTACGAGCAGTACTTC. Residues: CASSVEAGAAYEQYF.

The rearrangement uses TRBV2 and TRBJ2-1, with 8 bases aligning to TRBD2. Unmatched junction bases numbered 12, after V lost 7 bases and J lost 7 bases. Germline V gene sequence: CDR1 SNHLY, CDR2 FYNNEI. The CDR3 contains 15 residues. For the CDR3, the DNA is TGTGCCAGCATTTCGCGACTAGCGTCGAGGAATGAGCAGTTCTTC. Translated, it gives CASISRLASRNEQFF. The variable domain in full, completed from reference TRBV2 and TRBJ2-1, reads EPEVTQTPSHQVTQMGQEVILRCVPISNHLYFYWYRQILGQKVEFLVSFYNNEISEKSEIFDDQFSVERPDGSNFTLKIRSTKLEDSAMYFCASISRLASRNEQFFGPGTRLTVL.

The chain carries TRBV6-2 or TRBV6-3 and TRBJ2-7; tentative D call: TRBD2 (5 bases). The J call may be wrong; the DNA end is better matched by TRBJ2-5. CDR1 and CDR2 (germline): MNHEY, SVGEGT. This CDR3 is 18 amino acids long. CDR3 nucleotide sequence: TGTGCCAGCAGCCGAGCGGAGAACGATCTTGGAGTAGATCAGACCCAGTACTTC. Translated, it gives CASSRAENDLGVDQTQYF.